Presented here are 3 T cell receptor beta chains from one specimen sequenced in a study of cytomegalovirus exposure and HLA in healthy donors. A multiplex PCR was run with 60 Vbeta primers and 13 Jbeta primers. The data were produced by immunoSEQ multiplex PCR, yet TCRdb's version contains in-frame clones alone and is incomplete. The sample includes 150,000 or so clones, approximately 80% of them seen just once. Sequencing was performed on PBMCs. The receptor set was obtained from a man younger than 45 in good health and CMV-seropositive.

The J gene is TRBJ1-1, the V gene TRBV19; possibly TRBD1 for D (6 bases). Trimming took 9 bases from V and 4 from J, leaving 15 bases between them. In germline, CDR1 is LNHDA, CDR2 SQIVND (reference sequence). This CDR3 spans 13 amino acids. As DNA, the CDR3 is TGTGCCAGCAGACAGGTCGCGGGCACTGAAGCTTTCTTT. Protein: CASRQVAGTEAFF.

The rearrangement joins TRBV20-1 to TRBJ2-5; no definite D call. Germline V gene lookup returns CDR1 DFQATT and CDR2 SNEGSKA (reference sequence). This CDR3 contains 10 residues. V lost 5 bases and J lost 2, with 3 bases in between. In DNA, the CDR3 is TGCAGTGCTCTGCAAGAGACCCAGTACTTC. Amino acid sequence: CSALQETQYF.

J is TRBJ2-1 and V is TRBV10-3; the D gene is possibly TRBD2 (5 bases). CDR1 ENHRY and CDR2 SYGVKD come from the germline V gene. The germline V and J ends were trimmed by 4 bases and 7 bases, with 14 bases remaining between them. The CDR3 covers 14 residues. The CDR3 loop reads CAISGEGLGNEQFF. CDR3 bases: TGTGCCATCAGTGGAGAGGGCCTAGGGAATGAGCAGTTCTTC.